The 5 T cell receptor beta chains below come from one sample, sequenced in a study of OX40 agonist ivuxolimab in advanced cancers. The repertoire was sequenced with immunoSEQ multiplex PCR; TCRdb's copy has only in-frame clones and lacks some. This table has 90,000 or so clones, about 90% appearing once. The sequenced sample was CD4+ or CD8+ T cells sorted from blood, obtained in a trial of the OX40 agonist ivuxolimab. Receptors were obtained from an adult with an advanced solid tumor such as melanoma, head and neck, liver or kidney cancer.

This chain joins TRBV4-1 and TRBJ2-1; D gene ambiguous. Trimming removed 1 base from V and 7 bases from J, with 2 bases in between. CDR3 length: 11 amino acids. Germline-derived CDR1 and CDR2 are MGHRA and YSYEKL. DNA of the CDR3: TGCGCCAGCAGCCAAGCAAATGAGCAGTTCTTC. Translated, it gives CASSQANEQFF.

The sample holds one count of this clone. The DNA for the CDR3 is TGTGCCAGCAGCCAAGGATTGGGCAATGAGCAGTTCTTC. Amino acids: CASSQGLGNEQFF. The rearrangement links TRBV4-2 to TRBJ2-1; D uncertain. The CDR3 is 13 residues long. V lost 1 base to trimming and J lost 6 bases, with 7 bases between them. The germline V gene encodes CDR1 LGHNA and CDR2 YNFKEQ.

This clone was observed a single time. This sequence joins TRBV25-1 and TRBJ2-1; 11 nucleotides agree with TRBD2. Germline loops: CDR1 MGHDK, CDR2 SYGVNS. This CDR3 has 14 amino acids. V was pared by 4 bases and J by 9 bases, with 5 bases of the junction left unmatched. The CDR3 region has the DNA TGTGCCAGCAGTGTTAGCGGGAGGGCCATTGAGCAGTTCTTC. Its translation: CASSVSGRAIEQFF.

This chain uses TRBV6-1 with TRBJ1-5; 10 bases agree with TRBD1. V lost 6 bases, J lost 6 bases, and 5 bases stayed unmatched. The CDR3 runs 14 residues. The germline V gene has CDR1 MNHNS and CDR2 SASEGT. This chain's CDR3 is CASRGQGGSQPQHF. As DNA, the CDR3 is TGTGCCAGCAGAGGACAGGGGGGTTCTCAGCCCCAGCATTTT.

V gene TRBV5-4 combines with J gene TRBJ1-1; D is unresolved. Trimming removed 2 bases from V and 2 bases from J, with 4 bases in between. CDR1 and CDR2 (germline): SGHNT, YYREEE (reference sequence). The CDR3 length is 12 residues. The DNA for the CDR3 is TGTGCCAGCAGCTTTGGTAACACTGAAGCTTTCTTT. This translates into CASSFGNTEAFF.